Listed below are T cell receptor beta chains from one sample, sequenced in a study of T cell repertoires in cytomegalovirus infection. Each CDR3 protein gets one entry after TCRdb re-called the reads with MiXCR. The repertoire consists of about 770,000 distinct CDR3 sequences, with 29% occurring once and the leading ten covering roughly 14%. Their antigen targets remain unknown. Sequenced here: cultured CD8+ T cells from PBMCs, sampled from culture after CMV antigen stimulation. The receptors were sampled from a human donor in good health (CMV status not recorded). Some clones in this sample may be carry-over from other donors' samples. Both conserved end residues are part of each CDR3. D genes are given only for firm matches. The listing skips clone size in some rows; elsewhere it reads once, few, many or a size class.

V gene: TRBV20-1
D gene: NA
J gene: TRBJ2-3
clone size: many
CDR3 protein: CSASPVTRGTDTQYF
CDR3 DNA: TGCAGTGCTAGTCCGGTGACGAGAGGCACAGATACGCAGTATTTT

V gene: TRBV7-6
D gene: TRBD1
J gene: TRBJ1-6
clone size: few
CDR3 protein: CASSPRQGSPLHF
CDR3 DNA: TGTGCCAGCAGCCCCCGACAGGGGTCACCCCTCCACTTT

V gene: TRBV28
D gene: TRBD1
J gene: TRBJ2-5
clone size: NA
CDR3 protein: CASVMDRGRETQYF
CDR3 DNA: TGTGCCAGCGTCATGGACAGGGGGCGAGAGACCCAGTACTTC

V gene: TRBV7-8
D gene: TRBD1
J gene: TRBJ2-1
clone size: many
CDR3 protein: CASSQGPGQVINEQFF
CDR3 DNA: TGTGCCAGCAGCCAAGGACCGGGACAGGTGATCAATGAGCAGTTCTTC

V gene: TRBV27
D gene: TRBD2
J gene: TRBJ2-7
clone size: few
CDR3 protein: CASSLFGDYFSYEQYF
CDR3 DNA: TGTGCCAGCAGTTTATTCGGGGACTACTTTTCCTACGAGCAGTACTTC

V gene: TRBV7-9
D gene: TRBD2
J gene: TRBJ2-5
clone size: few
CDR3 protein: CASSSATSGQETQYF
CDR3 DNA: TGTGCCAGCAGCTCCGCGACTAGCGGACAAGAGACCCAGTACTTC

V gene: TRBV7-9
D gene: NA
J gene: TRBJ1-1
clone size: many
CDR3 protein: CASSLAGEAFF
CDR3 DNA: TGTGCCAGCAGCTTAGCCGGGGAAGCTTTCTTT

V gene: TRBV10-3
D gene: TRBD2
J gene: TRBJ2-1
clone size: many
CDR3 protein: CAISESMSGGAYNEQFF
CDR3 DNA: TGTGCCATCAGTGAGTCGATGAGCGGGGGGGCTTACAATGAGCAGTTCTTC

V gene: TRBV19
D gene: NA
J gene: TRBJ1-1
clone size: NA
CDR3 protein: CASSINLGRNTEAFF
CDR3 DNA: TGTGCCAGTAGTATAAATTTGGGCAGGAACACTGAAGCTTTCTTT

V gene: TRBV28
D gene: TRBD1
J gene: TRBJ2-4
clone size: NA
CDR3 protein: CVSERWGTVRFF
CDR3 DNA: TGTGTCAGTGAACGGTGGGGGACAGTTCGATTCTTC

V gene: TRBV12-3/TRBV12-4
D gene: NA
J gene: TRBJ1-5
clone size: NA
CDR3 protein: CDRQGCNQPQHF
CDR3 DNA: TGTGACAGGCAGGGGTGCAATCAGCCCCAGCATTTT

V gene: TRBV27
D gene: TRBD1
J gene: TRBJ1-5
clone size: few
CDR3 protein: CASSFDRDRGRENNQPQHF
CDR3 DNA: TGTGCCAGCAGTTTTGACCGGGACAGGGGGCGAGAGAACAATCAGCCCCAGCATTTT

V gene: TRBV7-3
D gene: NA
J gene: TRBJ2-7
clone size: NA
CDR3 protein: CASSPPGLYF
CDR3 DNA: TGTGCCAGCAGCCCGCCGGGCCTTTACTTC

V gene: TRBV10-3
D gene: TRBD1
J gene: TRBJ1-1
clone size: few
CDR3 protein: CAISGAGGMNTEAFF
CDR3 DNA: TGTGCCATCAGTGGGGCAGGGGGCATGAACACTGAAGCTTTCTTT

V gene: TRBV28
D gene: TRBD1
J gene: TRBJ2-3
clone size: NA
CDR3 protein: CASSWGQSTPGTPQHTQYF
CDR3 DNA: TGTGCCAGCAGTTGGGGACAGTCGACTCCGGGGACCCCACAACATACGCAGTATTTT

V gene: TRBV12-3/TRBV12-4
D gene: NA
J gene: TRBJ2-5
clone size: few
CDR3 protein: CASSSFRVETQYF
CDR3 DNA: TGTGCCAGCAGTTCGTTCAGGGTGGAGACCCAGTACTTC

V gene: TRBV19
D gene: NA
J gene: TRBJ1-2
clone size: few
CDR3 protein: CASDMTGLYGYTF
CDR3 DNA: TGTGCCAGTGACATGACAGGACTCTATGGCTACACCTTC

V gene: TRBV5-1
D gene: NA
J gene: TRBJ2-5
clone size: NA
CDR3 protein: CASRLSRDIVKETQYF
CDR3 DNA: TGCGCCAGCAGGCTATCCCGGGACATTGTAAAGGAGACCCAGTACTTC